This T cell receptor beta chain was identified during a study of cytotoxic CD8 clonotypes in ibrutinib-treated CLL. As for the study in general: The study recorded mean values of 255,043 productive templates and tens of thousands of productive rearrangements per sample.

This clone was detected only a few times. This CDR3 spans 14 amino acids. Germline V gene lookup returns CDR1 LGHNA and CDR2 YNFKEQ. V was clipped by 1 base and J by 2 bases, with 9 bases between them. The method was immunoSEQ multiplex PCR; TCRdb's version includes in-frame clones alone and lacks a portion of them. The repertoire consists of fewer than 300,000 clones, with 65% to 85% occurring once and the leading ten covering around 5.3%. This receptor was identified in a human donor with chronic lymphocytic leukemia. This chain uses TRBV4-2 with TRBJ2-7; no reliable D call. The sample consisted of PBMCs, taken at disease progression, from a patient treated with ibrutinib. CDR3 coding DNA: TGTGCCAGCAGCCAAGTTGTCGGCACCTACGAGCAGTACTTC. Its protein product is CASSQVVGTYEQYF.